This entry is about one T cell receptor beta chain. The CDR3 runs to 15 residues. Germline CDR1 and CDR2: SGDLS and YYNGEE. Trimming at V came to 4 bases and at J to 5 bases, leaving 7 bases not matched to a gene. TCRdb's table, derived via immunoSEQ multiplex PCR, lists solely in-frame clones and lacks some. The sample consists of around 150,000 clones, approximately 88% of them appearing once. The data originate from a study of blood T cell repertoires in COVID-19. Sequences were obtained from peripheral blood. The TCR sequence derives from a woman aged 55-75 years who had recovered from COVID-19. The chain joins TRBV9 to TRBJ2-5; 11 bases fit TRBD1. The CDR3 spells CASSTGTGGSETQYF. The CDR3 region has the DNA TGTGCCAGCAGCACCGGGACAGGGGGTTCTGAGACCCAGTACTTC.